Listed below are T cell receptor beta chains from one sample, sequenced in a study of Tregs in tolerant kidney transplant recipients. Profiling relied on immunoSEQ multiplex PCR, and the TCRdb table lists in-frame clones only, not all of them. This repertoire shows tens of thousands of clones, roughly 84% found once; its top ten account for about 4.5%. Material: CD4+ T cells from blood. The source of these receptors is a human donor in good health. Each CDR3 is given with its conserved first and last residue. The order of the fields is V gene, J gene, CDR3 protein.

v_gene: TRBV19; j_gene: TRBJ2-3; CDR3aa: CASSMDWGGEEDTQYF
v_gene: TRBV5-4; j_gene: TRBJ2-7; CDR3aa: CASSQATGDSYEQYF
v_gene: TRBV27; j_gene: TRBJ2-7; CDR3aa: CASSSPGGRGTYEQYF
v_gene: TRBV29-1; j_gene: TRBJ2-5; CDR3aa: CSVGQSGETQYF
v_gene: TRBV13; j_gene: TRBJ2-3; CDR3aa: CASSSIRQADTQYF
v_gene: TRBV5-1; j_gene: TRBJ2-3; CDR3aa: CASSYPPSGYTDTQYF
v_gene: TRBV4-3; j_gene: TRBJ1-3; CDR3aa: CASSQDPPGQFSGNTIYF
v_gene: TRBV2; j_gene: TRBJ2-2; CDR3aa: CASRSSSAGELFF
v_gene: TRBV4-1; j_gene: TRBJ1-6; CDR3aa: CASSPRSRGSPLHF
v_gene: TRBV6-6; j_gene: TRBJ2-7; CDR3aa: CASSYSRQGVHDEQYF
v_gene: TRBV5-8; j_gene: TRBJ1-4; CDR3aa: CASSRRAGGDEKLFF
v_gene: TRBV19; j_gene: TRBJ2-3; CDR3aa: CASSIGASNTQYF
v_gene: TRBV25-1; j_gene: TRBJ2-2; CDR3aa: CASTPARVAANTGELFF
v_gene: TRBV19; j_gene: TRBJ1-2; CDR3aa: CASSDRPGQGYGYTF
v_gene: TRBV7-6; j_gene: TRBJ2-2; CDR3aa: CASSSSGRAGAGELFF
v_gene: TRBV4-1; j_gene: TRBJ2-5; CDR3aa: CASSQMWAQYF
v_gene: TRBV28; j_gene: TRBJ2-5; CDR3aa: CASSPRLATQETQYF
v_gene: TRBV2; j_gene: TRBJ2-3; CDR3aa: CASSPLAGGDSTDTQYF
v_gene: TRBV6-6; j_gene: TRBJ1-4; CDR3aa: CASRISSEKLFF
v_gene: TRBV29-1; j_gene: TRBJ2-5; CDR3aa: CSVVLLAGGQETQYF
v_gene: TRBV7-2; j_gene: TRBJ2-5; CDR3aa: CASSSWGRVQETQYF
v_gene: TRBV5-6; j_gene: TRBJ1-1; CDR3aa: CASKAHSGGEAFF
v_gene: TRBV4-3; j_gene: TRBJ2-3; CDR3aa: CASSQKKRGAGNTQYF
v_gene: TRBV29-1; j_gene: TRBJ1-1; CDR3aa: CSVEIDGNTEAFF
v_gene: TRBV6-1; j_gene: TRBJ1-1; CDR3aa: CASSLRGQNTEAFF
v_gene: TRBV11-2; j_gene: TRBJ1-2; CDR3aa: CASSLGTGRYTF
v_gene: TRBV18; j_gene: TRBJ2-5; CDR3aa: CASSPVGLAGQETQYF
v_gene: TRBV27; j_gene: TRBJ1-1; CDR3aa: CASSLYPGGGEAFF
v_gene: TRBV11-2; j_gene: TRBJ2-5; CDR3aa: CASSSLAGGQDQYF
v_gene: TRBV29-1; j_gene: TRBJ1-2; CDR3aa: CSVAGNYGYTF
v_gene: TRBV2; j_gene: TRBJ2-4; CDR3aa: CASSLDGDIQYF
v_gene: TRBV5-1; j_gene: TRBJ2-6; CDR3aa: CASSVGPSSNSGANVLTF
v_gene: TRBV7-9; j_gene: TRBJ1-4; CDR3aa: CASSRARGGEKLFF
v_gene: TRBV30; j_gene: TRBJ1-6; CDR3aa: CAWSVRGGTPLHF
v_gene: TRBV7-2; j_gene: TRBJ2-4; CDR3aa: CASSLPGVIQYF
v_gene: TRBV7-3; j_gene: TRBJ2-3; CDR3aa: CASSFDGLADTDTQYF
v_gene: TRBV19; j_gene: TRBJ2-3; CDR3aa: CASKSQGLPDTQYF
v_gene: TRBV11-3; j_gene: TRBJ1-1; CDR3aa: CASSSTRVSRGTEAFF
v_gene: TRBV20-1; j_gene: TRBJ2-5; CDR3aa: CSARLGETQYF
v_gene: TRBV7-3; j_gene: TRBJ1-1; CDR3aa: CASSLTGGRMNTEAFF
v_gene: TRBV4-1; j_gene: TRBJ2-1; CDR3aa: CASSQGLAGDNEQFF
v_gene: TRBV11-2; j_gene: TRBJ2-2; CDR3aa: CASSSIAGNTGELFF
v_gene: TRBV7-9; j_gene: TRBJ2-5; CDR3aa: CASSLREGETQYF
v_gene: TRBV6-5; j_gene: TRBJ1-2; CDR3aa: CASSSSTAPYGYTF
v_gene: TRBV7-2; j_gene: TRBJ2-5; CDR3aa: CASSFRGQETQYF
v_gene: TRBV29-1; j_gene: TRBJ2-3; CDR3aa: CSVLRADTQYF
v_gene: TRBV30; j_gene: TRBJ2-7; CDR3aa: CAWRGESGEQYF
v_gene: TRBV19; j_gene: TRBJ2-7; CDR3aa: CASSPWDNNYEQYF
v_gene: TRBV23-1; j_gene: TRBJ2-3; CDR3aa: CASSHPGPDTQYF
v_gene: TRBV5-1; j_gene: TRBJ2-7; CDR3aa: CASSRRGGDRGYEQYF
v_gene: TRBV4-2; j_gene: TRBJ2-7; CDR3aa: CASSFRDLSSYEQYF
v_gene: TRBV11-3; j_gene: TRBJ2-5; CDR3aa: CASSSSGSGLQETQYF
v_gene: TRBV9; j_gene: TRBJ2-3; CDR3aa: CASSATSGLSTDTQYF
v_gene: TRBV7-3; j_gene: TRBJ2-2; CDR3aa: CASRPGLANTGELFF
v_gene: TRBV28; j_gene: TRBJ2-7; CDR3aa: CASSLSLTDTYEQYF
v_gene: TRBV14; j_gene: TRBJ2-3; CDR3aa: CASSQSGGKTDTQYF
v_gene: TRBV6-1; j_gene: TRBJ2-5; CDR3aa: CASREGVLETQYF